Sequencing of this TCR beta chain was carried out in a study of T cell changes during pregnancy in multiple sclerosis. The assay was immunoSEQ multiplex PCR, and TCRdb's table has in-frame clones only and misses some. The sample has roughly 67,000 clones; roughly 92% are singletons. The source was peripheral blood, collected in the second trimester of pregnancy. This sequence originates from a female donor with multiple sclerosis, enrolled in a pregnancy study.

The CDR3 protein is CASSPKGQGVRTYEQYF. DNA of the CDR3: TGTGCCAGCTCTCCGAAAGGACAGGGGGTTCGGACCTACGAGCAGTACTTC. The chain uses TRBV18 and TRBJ2-7; 10 nucleotides align to TRBD1. This CDR3 contains 17 residues. Trimming took 6 bases from V and 2 from J; bases not matched to a gene: 13. Germline V lookup: CDR1 KGHSH, CDR2 LQKENI.